This T cell receptor beta chain was retrieved from a study of T cell repertoires in cytomegalovirus infection. The wider study: Matching HLA type and CMV infection were both indicated by public TCR beta signatures.

Study-wide findings and caveats: Ex vivo responses were dominated by HLA-C-restricted CMV-specific TCR beta clonotypes.

TCRdb reanalysed the reads using MiXCR and keeps one entry per CDR3 protein. In the table there are about 260,000 distinct CDR3 sequences, roughly 13% of which are singletons. The CDR3 is made up of 15 amino acids. Germline CDR1 reads DFQATT; CDR2 reads SNEGSKA (reference sequence). Deletions cut 5 bases from V and 3 bases from J, with 17 bases between. About this clonotype: Its target is not known.

The receptor comes from a human donor in good health (CMV status not recorded). Some clones in this sample may be carry-over from other donors' samples. The sequenced material came from PBMCs. The chain recombines TRBV20-1 with TRBJ2-1; the D call may be TRBD1 or TRBD2 (6 bases each). CDR3 amino acids: CSAGGGLTSYNEQFF. As DNA, the CDR3 is TGCAGTGCTGGTGGGGGCCTGACTAGCTACAATGAGCAGTTCTTC.